This T cell receptor beta chain stems from a study of blood T cell repertoires in COVID-19 (TCRdb year 2020). Concerning the study at large: Samples from collaborators originated in the United States, Italy and Spain and spanned both the acute and convalescent phases of COVID-19. The material from the prospective study consisted of cDNA or gDNA derived from T cells, B-cell-depleted T cells, or PBMCs. The dataset comprised deeply sampled blood TCRbeta repertoires from subjects exposed to, actively infected with, or recovered from COVID-19. The repertoires were released in a freely available public database meant as a resource for research on the immune response to SARS-CoV-2. Samples came from the ongoing ImmuneRACE study (first 160 participants) plus 1,254 subjects from 6 global collaborators. A de-identified subject ID, COVID-19 status, age in years and sex were almost always included in the sample metadata. Where HLA class I and class II types were available, the types were taken from metadata supplied by the sample provider, not from assay-based typing. Study-wide findings and limitations: How much clinical and demographic metadata was included differed by source and by participant, and the metadata was provided uncurated.

Each collaborating institution followed its own protocols to collect whole blood in K2EDTA tubes. Collaborator samples were shipped for TCRbeta analysis as frozen whole blood, isolated PBMCs, or DNA extracted from either sample type. In regard to this clone: It lacks a known antigen. Per-base qualities were not stored, and no clone one base away is much larger.

Trimming removed 4 bases from V and 6 bases from J; the gene matches leave 5 bases unexplained. CDR3 length: 14 amino acids, cysteine to phenylalanine. Of the read, only the CDR3 DNA is kept; its 42 bases are in frame from base 1. In the germline V gene (reference sequence), CDR1 corresponds to LGHDT and CDR2 to YNNKEL. The immunoSEQ Assay, a bias-controlled multiplex PCR, was used to amplify TCRbeta CDR3 regions from genomic DNA. Per the original workflow: The number of nucleated cells in each sample was estimated from the amplification of reference gene primers within the assay. To quantify the absolute abundance of each unique TCRbeta CDR3 rearrangement, sequence reads were collapsed and filtered. For each sample, productive Simpson clonality was calculated as the square root of Simpson's diversity index across productive rearrangements. TCRdb took this table from immuneACCESS and kept in-frame rearrangements with V and J called. Such tables lack part of the clones; where checked against another copy, unresolved V genes explain under half of the gap, and the rest is unexplained. Clone size and V and J calls were adopted from that table, with D and trimming inferred from the DNA. Here the sample has 400,000 or so clones; roughly 86% occur a single time. The ten most abundant clones make up around 2.9% of the sample.

This sequence uses TRBV3-1 (or the pseudogene TRBV3-2) and TRBJ2-5, with 10 central nucleotides matching TRBD2. This TCR derives from a human donor in a cohort sampled during active COVID-19. Sequencing was performed on peripheral blood. At the DNA level, the sequence is TGTGCCAGCAGCCCCCTAGCGGGAGTAAAGACCCAGTACTTC. Its amino acids are CASSPLAGVKTQYF.